A selection of T cell receptor beta chains follows, all from one sample in a study of tumor and adjacent non-tumor tissue in lung cancer. TCRdb itself ran the multiplex PCR reads through MiXCR, one entry per CDR3 protein. Found here are 50,000 to 60,000 distinct CDR3 sequences, 74% of them singletons; the top ten hold over 20%. The specimen sequenced was distant non-tumor lung tissue. The receptors were sampled from a woman aged 60-75 years with non-small cell lung cancer. CDR3s include the opening cysteine and the closing phenylalanine or tryptophan. D genes are given only for firm matches. Clone size appears in some rows only: once, few, many, or a class for an expanded clone.

d_gene | j_gene | abundance | v_gene | CDR3nt | CDR3aa
. | TRBJ2-2 | . | TRBV11-3 | TGTGCCAGCAGTACGAACATCGGGGAGCTGTTTTTT | CASSTNIGELFF
. | TRBJ2-1 | . | TRBV4-3 | TGCGCCAACGGCCAAACTGTATCCTGGAGCTCCTACAATGAGCAGTTCTTC | CANGQTVSWSSYNEQFF
. | TRBJ1-1 | . | TRBV6-5 | TGTGCTAATAGTTTTACTCACGTATCGACAGAGACTGAAGCTTTCTTT | CANSFTHVSTETEAFF
. | TRBJ2-7 | . | TRBV6-2/TRBV6-3 | TGTGCCAGCATCGCCCGGAAGATAACGGGGTTTCACGATCAGTACTTC | CASIARKITGFHDQYF
TRBD1 | TRBJ2-5 | many | TRBV5-5 | TGTGCCAGCAGCAGGACAGGGGGAGCCCAAGAGACCCAGTACTTC | CASSRTGGAQETQYF
. | TRBJ2-2 | . | TRBV4-3 | TGTGCCAGCAGCCAACAACTATCGGGAGTTGCCGGGGAGCTGTTTTTT | CASSQQLSGVAGELFF
. | TRBJ1-4 | . | TRBV11-3 | TGTGCTAACGGCTTTGGCAGCCGAGATGCAACTAATGAAAAACTGTTTTTT | CANGFGSRDATNEKLFF
TRBD1 | TRBJ1-2 | . | TRBV29-1 | TGCATCGCTCCGGGACAGGGGGACTATGGCTACACCTTC | CIAPGQGDYGYTF
. | TRBJ2-7 | . | TRBV29-1 | TGCAGCATTGAAGATCAGGCAGGCGGCTACCACGAGCAGTACTTC | CSIEDQAGGYHEQYF
. | TRBJ1-5 | . | TRBV18 | TGTGCCAGCTCAGTAGGGACATCCAATCAGCCCCAGCATTTT | CASSVGTSNQPQHF
. | TRBJ2-4 | . | TRBV28 | TGTGCCAGCAGTGCCAAGGAGGCTATAGCCAAAAACATTCAGTATTTC | CASSAKEAIAKNIQYF
. | TRBJ2-4 | . | TRBV12-3/TRBV12-4 | TGTGCCAGCAGTGCAACAGGCAGTGGCAAAAACATTAAGTACTTC | CASSATGSGKNIKYF
. | TRBJ2-2 | . | TRBV6-6 | TGTGTCAGCAGTTACGAGCGGTGGAACGCCGGGGAGCTGTTTTTT | CVSSYERWNAGELFF
TRBD2 | TRBJ2-5 | . | TRBV29-1 | TGCAGCGTACATGGCGGGGGGACCCTGTACTTC | CSVHGGGTLYF
TRBD1 | TRBJ1-2 | . | TRBV11-3 | TGTGCCAGCAGCCACGGACAGGGGGGGTTCGGCTACGGCTTC | CASSHGQGGFGYGF
. | TRBJ2-3 | . | TRBV29-1 | TGCAGCGTTGGACAGGAATTAGATACGCAGTATTTT | CSVGQELDTQYF
. | TRBJ1-1 | . | TRBV6-1 | TGTGTCAGCAGGACCGCCGACATGAATACTGAAGCTTTCTTT | CVSRTADMNTEAFF
TRBD1 | TRBJ1-1 | few | TRBV7-9 | TGTGCCAGCAGTTTGACAGGGATTAACACTGAAGCTTTCTTT | CASSLTGINTEAFF
TRBD1 | TRBJ2-7 | . | TRBV6-1 | TGTGCCAGCGGAAGGGACAGGGTTCGATTCTCCTACGAGCAGTACTTC | CASGRDRVRFSYEQYF
. | TRBJ2-7 | . | TRBV6-2/TRBV6-3 | TGTGCCAGCGGTCGTGAGCCCTCAAGCTCCTACGAGCAGTACTTC | CASGREPSSSYEQYF
. | TRBJ1-1 | . | TRBV4-1 | TGCGCCAGCAGCCACTCGTTGGGAAGCGTCGTAACTGAAGCTTTCTTT | CASSHSLGSVVTEAFF
. | TRBJ1-1 | . | TRBV4-1 | TGCGCCGGCAACCACCCGTTGGGAAGGGCCGTAACTGAAGTTTTCTTT | CAGNHPLGRAVTEVFF
TRBD1 | TRBJ2-2 | few | TRBV6-2/TRBV6-3 | TGTGCCAGCAGAGAAAGGGGGCGCAGCACCGGGAAGCTGTTTTTT | CASRERGRSTGKLFF
TRBD2 | TRBJ2-7 | . | TRBV6-2/TRBV6-3 | TGTGCCAGCATCACCCGGAAGGCAGCGGGGTATCACGAGCAGTACTTC | CASITRKAAGYHEQYF
TRBD1 | TRBJ2-5 | . | TRBV20-1 | TGCACCCTCATACAGGGGGCAGTGGAGACCCAGTACTTC | CTLIQGAVETQYF
. | TRBJ2-3 | . | TRBV29-1 | TGCAGCGTTGCTAAGAACTCAGGGCCTTATCAGCCCCAGTATTTT | CSVAKNSGPYQPQYF
. | TRBJ2-7 | . | TRBV20-1 | TGCAGTGTCGAGGGTGTATCCTCGGGGCAGTACTTC | CSVEGVSSGQYF
TRBD2 | TRBJ2-7 | . | TRBV7-2 | TGTGTCAGCAGGTTGGGACTAGCGGGCTCCTACGAGCAGTACTTC | CVSRLGLAGSYEQYF
. | TRBJ1-1 | . | TRBV11-1 | TGTGCCAGCAGCTTAGCGAGTCACAGATTGAACACTGAAGCTTTCTTT | CASSLASHRLNTEAFF
TRBD1 | TRBJ2-3 | . | TRBV4-2 | TGTACCAGCAGCCAGGGACAGCACACAGATATGCAGTATTTT | CTSSQGQHTDMQYF
TRBD1 | TRBJ1-5 | many | TRBV6-5 | TGTGCCAGCAGGATGAGACAGGGACATCAGCCCCAGCATTTT | CASRMRQGHQPQHF
. | TRBJ2-2 | . | TRBV4-3 | TGCGCCAGCAACCAAGATTGGAACGAAATCACCGGGGGGCTGTTTTTC | CASNQDWNEITGGLFF
TRBD2 | TRBJ2-3 | medium-sized | TRBV6-5 | TGTGCCAGCAGAGTTGGGGCTGGGTCTAGCGGCACGCAGTATTTT | CASRVGAGSSGTQYF
. | TRBJ1-5 | . | TRBV10-3 | TGTGCCATCGCGGGGGGTAGCAAGCAGCCCCAGCACTTT | CAIAGGSKQPQHF
. | TRBJ2-1 | . | TRBV29-1 | TGCAGCGTTGGGAACGAGTTGTTCTTC | CSVGNELFF
TRBD2 | TRBJ2-4 | . | TRBV28 | TGTGCCATCAGTGAGGCGCGGGGGGGCAAATACATTCAGTACTTC | CAISEARGGKYIQYF
. | TRBJ2-1 | few | TRBV11-1 | TGTGCCAGCAACTTAGCGACAGTGTGTGAGCAGTTCTTC | CASNLATVCEQFF
TRBD1 | TRBJ2-5 | . | TRBV11-2 | TGTGCCGGCATCTCGACAGGGACAGGGGACGGGACCCAGTACTTC | CAGISTGTGDGTQYF
. | TRBJ2-7 | . | TRBV6-2/TRBV6-3 | TGTGCCAGCAGCAGAGGACGGGGACCATACGAGCAGCACTTC | CASSRGRGPYEQHF
. | TRBJ2-7 | once | TRBV6-2/TRBV6-3 | TGTGTCAGCGGAACCTACGAGCAGCACTTC | CVSGTYEQHF
. | TRBJ2-2 | . | TRBV11-1 | TGTGCCTACAGCTCCGGGACCCGAAACACCGGGGAGCTGTTTTTT | CAYSSGTRNTGELFF
TRBD2 | TRBJ2-5 | . | TRBV6-5 | TGTGCCAGTATTCCCATAGCTAGCGGGAGTGGAGAGACCCAGTACTTC | CASIPIASGSGETQYF
. | TRBJ2-1 | . | TRBV6-1 | TGTGCCAGCATTGAAAACCCCGGGAACTCCTACAATGAGCAGTTCTTC | CASIENPGNSYNEQFF
. | TRBJ1-5 | once | TRBV6-2/TRBV6-3 | TGTGCCAGCACTTTCGGGTACACCGGTCAGCCCCAGCATTTT | CASTFGYTGQPQHF
TRBD1 | TRBJ2-7 | . | TRBV4-1 | TGCGCCAGCAGGCGGACAGGGTCAGGAATCAACGAGCAGTATTTC | CASRRTGSGINEQYF
TRBD1 | TRBJ1-2 | . | TRBV6-1 | TGTCCCAACAGAAAAGGACAGGACGTCGGCTACACCTTC | CPNRKGQDVGYTF
TRBD2 | TRBJ2-2 | . | TRBV6-2/TRBV6-3 | TGTGCCAGCACCACCCCTCCCCTAGCGGAGACCGGGGAGCTGTTTTTT | CASTTPPLAETGELFF
. | TRBJ2-2 | . | TRBV10-3 | TGTGCCATCAGTAAAACCGGAACTGACTTCTTGGGGGAGCTGTTTTTT | CAISKTGTDFLGELFF
. | TRBJ2-6 | many | TRBV25-1 | TGTGCCAGCAGTGAAGAAGGAAATGGGGCCAACGTCCTGACTTTC | CASSEEGNGANVLTF
. | TRBJ2-7 | . | TRBV6-5 | TGTGACAGCTCCCCAATAACCTCCTACGAGCAGTATTTC | CDSSPITSYEQYF
. | TRBJ2-3 | many | TRBV21-1 | TGTGCCAGCAGGCTAGCAGCCTTTGCCCCTAGCACAGATACGCAGTATTTT | CASRLAAFAPSTDTQYF
TRBD1 | TRBJ1-1 | . | TRBV4-3 | TGCGCCAGCAGTCCACGAAGGACAGGGTATGATATTGAAGCTTTCTTT | CASSPRRTGYDIEAFF